The 9 T cell receptor beta chains in this list originate from one sample, sequenced in a study of T cell responses to AZD1222 COVID-19 vaccine. Profiled with immunoSEQ multiplex PCR; TCRdb holds only in-frame clones, not every one. The repertoire holds roughly 200,000 clones, with 90% to 95% as singletons. The sequenced sample was peripheral blood, obtained 28 days after the second dose of the MenACWY control vaccine. The receptors originated from an adult who received the MenACWY meningococcal vaccine as a control.

The rearrangement links TRBV9 to TRBJ2-1; 8 bases fit TRBD2. The V and J ends lost 7 bases and 4 bases, in that order; junction bases with no gene match: 7. The CDR3 is made up of 14 amino acids. CDR1 and CDR2 (germline): SGDLS, YYNGEE. In nucleotides, the CDR3 is TGTGCCAGCGGGGCGGGGGGACTATACAATGAGCAGTTCTTC. It translates to CASGAGGLYNEQFF.

V gene TRBV27 combines with J gene TRBJ1-2; D is unresolved. Germline assignment: CDR1 MNHEY and CDR2 SMNVEV (reference sequence). This CDR3 has 13 amino acids. Trimming cost V 3 bases and J 6 bases, with 11 bases left between them. The CDR3 region is CASSFSGGHGYTF. The CDR3 coding sequence is TGTGCCAGCAGTTTTAGTGGAGGCCATGGCTACACCTTC.

The chain carries TRBV19 and TRBJ2-7; 8 nucleotides agree with TRBD2. V shed 1 base and J 5 bases; nucleotides not matched to a gene: 13. Germline-derived CDR1 and CDR2 are LNHDA and SQIVND (reference sequence). This CDR3 is 17 amino acids long. CDR3 coding DNA: TGTGCCAGTAGTATAGGCTGGCGGCTAGCGGGCCCCCACGAGCAGTACTTC. Protein: CASSIGWRLAGPHEQYF.

The chain combines TRBV2 with TRBJ1-5, with D possibly matching TRBD1 (5 bases). Trimming took off 6 bases at V and 4 bases at J, with 10 bases between the two ends. Germline CDR1 and CDR2: SNHLY and FYNNEI. There are 13 residues in the CDR3. This CDR3 reads CASRQGGNQPQHF. Written as DNA, the CDR3 is TGTGCCAGCAGGCAGGGTGGAAATCAGCCCCAGCATTTT.

The gene calls are TRBV6-8 and TRBJ1-5; the match to TRBD1 covers 7 bases. This CDR3 comprises 14 residues. Germline V gene sequence: CDR1 MNHGY, CDR2 SAAAGT. The junction had 5 bases not matched to a gene; V was cut back by 5 bases and J by 4 bases. The CDR3 sequence is CASSGRQGNQPQHF. In DNA, the CDR3 is TGTGCCAGCAGTGGCAGACAGGGTAATCAGCCCCAGCATTTT.

The chain is built from TRBV6-5 and TRBJ1-1; D might be TRBD1 (6 bases). V lost 0 bases to trimming and J lost 5 bases, with 13 bases between them. The CDR3 is 15 residues long. Germline V lookup: CDR1 MNHEY, CDR2 SVGAGI. CDR3 sequence reads: CASSYSAGVGTEAFF. In DNA, the CDR3 is TGTGCCAGCAGTTACTCGGCAGGGGTCGGGACTGAAGCTTTCTTT.

The chain is built from TRBV7-2 and TRBJ2-5; the D is unclear. Germline V lookup: CDR1 SGHTA, CDR2 FQGNSA. The CDR3 is made up of 13 amino acids. V was clipped by 2 bases and J by 3 bases, with 7 bases between them. CDR3 amino acids: CASSLNREETQYF. CDR3 nucleotides: TGTGCCAGCAGCTTAAATAGAGAAGAGACCCAGTACTTC.

This chain connects TRBV18 to TRBJ2-3; 10 nucleotides align to TRBD2. The J segment lost 6 bases and the V segment lost 1 base, leaving 7 bases of the junction unmatched. There are 16 residues in the CDR3. Germline V gene data show CDR1 as KGHSH and CDR2 as LQKENI. The CDR3 DNA reads TGTGCCAGCTCACCACTCGGACTAGCGGCGGGGGATACGCAGTATTTT. Its translation is CASSPLGLAAGDTQYF. The full variable domain, in which reference TRBV18 and TRBJ2-3 provide the parts outside the CDR3, is NAGVMQNPRHLVRRRGQEARLRCSPMKGHSHVYWYRQLPEEGLKFMVYLQKENIIDESGMPKERFSAEFPKEGPSILRIQQVVRGDSAAYFCASSPLGLAAGDTQYFGPGTRLTVL.

The V gene is TRBV3-1 (or the pseudogene TRBV3-2), the J gene TRBJ2-2; 15 bases match TRBD2. From germline, CDR1 is LGHDT and CDR2 YNNKEL (reference sequence). V lost 0 bases and J lost 4; bases outside the gene matches: 9. The CDR3 consists of 20 residues. CDR3 sequence (DNA): TGTGCCAGCAGCCAAGAGATGGGACTAGCGGGAGGATATGGCACCGGGGAGCTGTTTTTT. Encoded protein: CASSQEMGLAGGYGTGELFF.